The next 16 T cell receptor beta chains were all read from a single sample in a study of T cell responses to AZD1222 COVID-19 vaccine. Here immunoSEQ multiplex PCR was the method, and the copy in TCRdb shows in-frame clones only, minus some. The table has about 120,000 clones, about 80% seen once. Sample: peripheral blood, taken on day 0 of AZD1222 vaccination. Receptors were obtained from an adult in good health.

Comments on this clone: A junction boundary mismatches the germline segment, possibly from a read error. The CDR3, as DNA: TGTGCCAGCAGTCCCGGGGACAGGGGGATCGGTTTT. This encodes CASSPGDRGIGF. The chain uses TRBV6-6 and TRBJ1-4; 11 nucleotides line up with TRBD1. The CDR3 is made up of 12 amino acids. The germline V gene encodes CDR1 MNHNY and CDR2 SVGAGI (reference sequence).

The chain uses TRBV5-1 and TRBJ2-3; 14 nucleotides agree with TRBD2. This CDR3 spans 16 amino acids. Germline V gene sequence: CDR1 SGHRS, CDR2 YFSETQ. J lost 4 bases, V lost 4 bases, and 5 bases had no gene match. The CDR3 spells CASSPGLAGESDTQYF. CDR3 DNA sequence: TGCGCCAGCAGCCCGGGACTAGCGGGAGAGTCAGATACGCAGTATTTT.

The V call is TRBV28, the J call TRBJ2-1; no definite D call. This CDR3 is built from 17 residues. Germline V CDR1 and CDR2: MDHEN, SYDVKM. The V gene lost 6 bases and the J gene lost 1 base, with 19 bases spanning the gap. In DNA form, the CDR3 reads TGTGCCAGCAGCCCGAACTTGGGTAAAGAGTCCTACAATGAGCAGTTCTTC. Amino acids: CASSPNLGKESYNEQFF.

This clone showed up just a few times. The chain combines TRBV25-1 with TRBJ1-2; 7 bases are shared with TRBD1. CDR3 size: 13 residues. V shed 7 bases, J shed 0 bases, and the junction held 2 bases outside the gene matches. Germline lookup yields CDR1 MGHDK and CDR2 SYGVNS. CDR3 DNA: TGTGCCAGCACGGGACAGTCTAACTATGGCTACACCTTC. Translation gives CASTGQSNYGYTF.

The V and J genes are TRBV9 and TRBJ2-1, with D unclear. V was pared by 4 bases and J by 5 bases, with 13 bases between. The germline gives CDR1 SGDLS, CDR2 YYNGEE. This CDR3 is built from 14 residues. This CDR3 is CASSPRRGDNEQFF. CDR3 bases: TGTGCCAGCAGCCCCCGACGAGGTGACAATGAGCAGTTCTTC. Combining the CDR3 with reference TRBV9 and TRBJ2-1 gives the whole variable domain DSGVTQTPKHLITATGQRVTLRCSPRSGDLSVYWYQQSLDQGLQFLIQYYNGEERAKGNILERFSAQQFPDLHSELNLSSLELGDSALYFCASSPRRGDNEQFFGPGTRLTVL.

CDR3 bases: TGTGCCAGCTCACGCTTCTCAGAGGCCAATCAGCCCCAGCATTTT. Protein sequence: CASSRFSEANQPQHF. The chain is built from TRBV18 and TRBJ1-5; unclear D gene. Germline V gives CDR1 KGHSH, CDR2 LQKENI. The CDR3 is 15 residues long. The ends were cut back, 4 bases at V and 3 bases at J, with 13 bases in the middle. The full variable domain, with the rest looked up from reference TRBV18 and TRBJ1-5, is NAGVMQNPRHLVRRRGQEARLRCSPMKGHSHVYWYRQLPEEGLKFMVYLQKENIIDESGMPKERFSAEFPKEGPSILRIQQVVRGDSAAYFCASSRFSEANQPQHFGDGTRLSIL.

This chain joins TRBV10-3 and TRBJ2-1; D unresolved. V lost 4 bases and J lost 3, with 10 bases in between. The CDR3 totals 14 residues. Germline CDR1 ENHRY, CDR2 SYGVKD. The CDR3 DNA follows: TGTGCCATCAGTGGAGTTGGGGTCTACAATGAGCAGTTCTTC. This gives the protein CAISGVGVYNEQFF.

The DNA of the CDR3 is TGTGCCAGCATCCCGAGCGTTTCCTACGAGCAGTACTTC. Protein product: CASIPSVSYEQYF. V is TRBV28 and J is TRBJ2-7; no firm D call. V dropped 7 bases and J dropped 1 base, with 11 bases sitting between them. The CDR3 extends over 13 amino acids. Germline lookup yields CDR1 MDHEN and CDR2 SYDVKM.

The V call is TRBV6-1, the J call TRBJ2-5, with TRBD1 matching 10 bases. V lost 0 bases and J lost 4; bases outside the gene matches: 2. CDR1 is MNHNS, CDR2 SASEGT, per germline. This CDR3 has 15 residues. This chain's CDR3 is CASSEATGGVETQYF. CDR3 sequence (DNA): TGTGCCAGCAGTGAAGCGACAGGGGGCGTAGAGACCCAGTACTTC.

The chain has TRBV15 and TRBJ1-4, with 9 bases matching TRBD1. Trimming cost V 5 bases and J 3 bases; bases outside gene matches: 7. Germline CDR1 LNHNV, CDR2 YYDKDF (reference sequence). The CDR3 has 16 amino acids. The CDR3 coding sequence is TGTGCCACCAGCTGGGACAGGGCAGAGTCTAATGAAAAACTGTTTTTT. Its translation: CATSWDRAESNEKLFF.

This sequence joins TRBV5-1 and TRBJ2-5; D ambiguous. The CDR3 sequence is 14 residues long. Germline V CDR1 and CDR2: SGHRS, YFSETQ. Trimming took 0 bases from V and 2 from J, leaving 8 bases between them. CDR3 region: CASSLVAVQETQYF. In nucleotides, the CDR3 is TGCGCCAGCAGCTTGGTGGCGGTTCAAGAGACCCAGTACTTC.

In the case of this clone: Here the CDR3 omits its conserved ending phenylalanine or tryptophan, so a read error is the likely source. The DNA is omitted, as the CDR3 cannot be located on it reliably, and the CDR3 follows TCRdb's listing. V gene TRBV3-1 (or the pseudogene TRBV3-2) combines with J gene TRBJ1-1. Looked up from germline, CDR1 is LGHDT and CDR2 is YNNKEL (reference sequence). The CDR3 is 11 amino acids in total, end residues counted. The CDR3 sequence: CASSQSGRLVL.

The V and J genes are TRBV18 and TRBJ2-1, with D possibly TRBD2 on 6 matching bases. The CDR3 loop spans 15 amino acids. V gave up 8 bases and J gave up 2 bases, with 16 bases separating them. CDR1 KGHSH and CDR2 LQKENI come from the germline V gene. The CDR3 loop reads CASTYSGTTYNEQFF. The CDR3 nucleotides read TGTGCCAGCACATATAGCGGTACTACCTACAATGAGCAGTTCTTC.

The V call is TRBV5-6, the J call TRBJ1-4, with D possibly TRBD1 on 6 matching bases. CDR1 SGHDT and CDR2 YYEEEE come from the germline V gene. CDR3 length: 14 amino acids. With 4 bases removed from V and 8 bases from J, the gap between germline ends came to 15 bases. The CDR3 coding sequence is TGTGCCAGCAGCCTGTCGGGGGCGCGAGAAAAACTGTTTTTT. Translating gives CASSLSGAREKLFF.

Worth noting for this clone: The sample has other DNA sequences that encode this CDR3 too. The CDR3 nucleotides read TGTGCCAGCAGTATGGGACAGGCAAACTATGGCTACACCTTC. It encodes CASSMGQANYGYTF. The chain is built from TRBV5-6 and TRBJ1-2; 8 bases match TRBD1. This CDR3 comprises 14 residues. V dropped 5 bases and J dropped 2; count of bases not matched to a gene: 5. In germline, CDR1 is SGHDT, CDR2 YYEEEE. Using reference TRBV5-6 and TRBJ1-2 for the parts outside the CDR3, the full variable domain is DAGVTQSPTHLIKTRGQQVTLRCSPKSGHDTVSWYQQALGQGPQFIFQYYEEEERQRGNFPDRFSGHQFPNYSSELNVNALLLGDSALYLCASSMGQANYGYTFGSGTRLTVV.

V is TRBV19 and J is TRBJ2-1; 10 positions agree with TRBD2. This CDR3 is 16 amino acids long. CDR1 is LNHDA, CDR2 SQIVND, per germline (reference sequence). Germline trimming cut 3 bases from V and 0 bases from J; bases unmatched to any gene: 2. In DNA, the CDR3 is TGTGCCAGTAGTATTTCTAGCGGGAGCTCCTACAATGAGCAGTTCTTC. Amino acid sequence: CASSISSGSSYNEQFF.